The 28 T cell receptor beta chains below all came from one sample that was sequenced in a study of cytomegalovirus exposure and HLA in healthy donors. The study ran its PCR with 60 Vbeta and 13 Jbeta primers. Repertoires were generated with immunoSEQ multiplex PCR, while TCRdb's copy carries only in-frame clones and drops some. The table for this sample gives around 70,000 clones. The specimen was PBMCs. The receptors were sampled from a female donor in good health and CMV-seropositive.

The genes are TRBV18 and TRBJ2-1; 9 bases map to TRBD1. This CDR3 has 15 residues. In germline, CDR1 is KGHSH, CDR2 LQKENI. V lost 3 bases and J lost 6; bases outside the gene matches: 6. As DNA, the CDR3 is TGTGCCAGCTCACCCGGGACAGGGAGCCTCAATGAGCAGTTCTTC. Protein: CASSPGTGSLNEQFF. The whole variable domain, filled in from reference TRBV18 and TRBJ2-1, reads NAGVMQNPRHLVRRRGQEARLRCSPMKGHSHVYWYRQLPEEGLKFMVYLQKENIIDESGMPKERFSAEFPKEGPSILRIQQVVRGDSAAYFCASSPGTGSLNEQFFGPGTRLTVL.

This rearrangement joins TRBV6-7 to TRBJ2-7; 8 nucleotides agree with TRBD1. TRBV6-7 is sorted into the ORF group, with uncertain function. This CDR3 is 15 amino acids long. J lost 2 bases, V lost 2 bases, and 5 bases had no gene match. The CDR3: CASSYPTGVAYEQYF. The CDR3 nucleotides are TGTGCCAGCAGTTACCCGACAGGGGTTGCCTACGAGCAGTACTTC.

V gene TRBV29-1 combines with J gene TRBJ2-6; D ambiguous. The CDR3 covers 16 residues. V was pared by 4 bases and J by 0 bases, with 13 bases between. The V gene's germline CDR1 is SQVTM and CDR2 ANQGSEA. The DNA for the CDR3 is TGCAGCGTTGCGGTAGCATACTTCTCTGGGGCCAACGTCCTGACTTTC. Translating it yields CSVAVAYFSGANVLTF.

This rearrangement joins TRBV28 to TRBJ2-6, with a tentative D call TRBD2 (6 bases). Germline CDR1 reads MDHEN; CDR2 reads SYDVKM. CDR3 length: 17 amino acids. V shed 5 bases and J shed 0 bases, with 14 bases lying between them. The DNA of the CDR3 is TGTGCCAGCAGTGTAATGTGGGGGGTCTCTGGGGCCAACGTCCTGACTTTC. This gives the protein CASSVMWGVSGANVLTF.

The CDR3 spells CASSSGHDYGYTF. Written as DNA, the CDR3 is TGTGCCAGCAGCTCCGGACACGACTATGGCTACACCTTC. The chain recombines TRBV7-2 with TRBJ1-2, with D perhaps TRBD1 (5 bases). This CDR3 is built from 13 residues. Germline lookup yields CDR1 SGHTA and CDR2 FQGNSA. The germline V and J ends were trimmed by 4 bases and 3 bases, with 9 bases remaining between them. The complete variable domain, with remaining parts taken from reference TRBV7-2 and TRBJ1-2, reads GAGVSQSPSNKVTEKGKDVELRCDPISGHTALYWYRQSLGQGLEFLIYFQGNSAPDKSGLPSDRFSAERTGGSVSTLTIQRTQQEDSAVYLCASSSGHDYGYTFGSGTRLTVV.

The gene calls are TRBV25-1 and TRBJ2-3; perhaps TRBD1 as D (7 bases). The germline gives CDR1 MGHDK, CDR2 SYGVNS. V shed 8 bases and J shed 1 base, with 10 bases lying between them. The CDR3 covers 13 residues. CDR3: CASSRGGTDTQYF. DNA for the CDR3: TGTGCCAGCTCCAGGGGGGGCACAGATACGCAGTATTTT.

On this clone: The junction does not match germline at one end; this may be a read error. This same CDR3 is encoded by further DNA sequences in the sample. This chain links TRBV6-5 with TRBJ2-7; D not resolved. The CDR3 covers 13 residues. Germline V gene lookup returns CDR1 MNHEY and CDR2 SVGAGI. CDR3 loop: CASSLARTYEQYF. The CDR3 DNA is TGTGCCAGCAGTTTAGCACGAACCTATGAGCAGTACTTC.

The genes are TRBV19 and TRBJ2-7, with 13 nucleotides matching TRBD2. Looked up from germline, CDR1 is LNHDA and CDR2 is SQIVND (reference sequence). The CDR3 runs to 17 residues. With 4 bases clipped from V and 2 bases from J, the junction kept 8 bases outside the gene matches. The CDR3 spells CASSRGLAGPYAYEQYF. The CDR3, as DNA: TGTGCCAGTAGTAGGGGACTAGCGGGGCCATACGCCTACGAGCAGTACTTC.

J is TRBJ2-3 and V is TRBV4-1; TRBD2 aligns across 11 bases. V lost 0 bases and J lost 4; bases outside the gene matches: 15. Germline-derived CDR1 and CDR2 are MGHRA and YSYEKL. The CDR3 consists of 20 residues. CDR3 DNA sequence: TGCGCCAGCAGCCAAGATTCGGTAGCGGGGGGGGTCCACTCCCCAGATACGCAGTATTTT. It yields the protein CASSQDSVAGGVHSPDTQYF.

The chain has TRBV5-1 and TRBJ2-5; 9 bases map to TRBD1. Germline V gives CDR1 SGHRS, CDR2 YFSETQ. CDR3 length: 16 residues. Trimming cost V 5 bases and J 5 bases; bases outside gene matches: 13. The CDR3 protein is CASSYPDRGLAETQYF. The CDR3 DNA follows: TGCGCCAGCAGTTACCCGGACAGGGGTCTTGCGGAGACCCAGTACTTC.

The chain has TRBV5-8 and TRBJ2-2, with TRBD2 identical over 8 bases. CDR3 length equals 14 residues. With 7 bases clipped from V and 4 bases from J, the junction kept 6 bases outside the gene matches. The germline V gene encodes CDR1 SGHTS and CDR2 YDEGEE. In DNA, the CDR3 is TGTGCCAGCGTTGCGGGGGGCCCCACCGGGGAGCTGTTTTTT. Amino acid sequence: CASVAGGPTGELFF.

The chain employs TRBV7-2 and TRBJ1-5, with 7 positions matching TRBD1. The CDR3 runs to 16 residues. J lost 4 bases, V lost 4 bases, and 10 bases had no gene match. Per germline, CDR1 SGHTA and CDR2 FQGNSA. CDR3 nucleotides: TGTGCCAGCAGCTATTGGGGCAGGGGGACGAATCAGCCCCAGCATTTT. Amino acid sequence: CASSYWGRGTNQPQHF.

The CDR3 nucleotides are TGTGCCAGCAGTCCCCAGGGCTCTGGGGCCAACGTCCTGACTTTC. Protein: CASSPQGSGANVLTF. This chain links TRBV27 with TRBJ2-6; D perhaps matches TRBD1 (5 bases). V gave up 5 bases and J gave up 0 bases, with 8 bases separating them. The CDR3 has 15 residues. Germline CDR1 reads MNHEY; CDR2 reads SMNVEV (reference sequence).

This chain links TRBV5-1 with TRBJ2-7; 10 bases are shared with TRBD1. From germline, CDR1 is SGHRS and CDR2 YFSETQ. CDR3 size: 14 residues. The V and J ends lost 2 bases and 5 bases, in that order; junction bases with no gene match: 4. CDR3 in amino acids: CASSLGQGVDEQYF. CDR3 DNA: TGCGCCAGCAGCTTAGGACAGGGGGTCGACGAGCAGTACTTC.

The V and J genes are TRBV10-3 and TRBJ2-3, with 9 nucleotides matching TRBD2. Looked up from germline, CDR1 is ENHRY and CDR2 is SYGVKD. J gave up 2 bases and V 5 bases, and 11 bases lay outside the gene matches. CDR3 length equals 17 residues. CDR3 sequence reads: CAISPNSGRGSTDTQYF. As DNA, the CDR3 is TGTGCCATCAGTCCTAATAGCGGGAGAGGATCCACAGATACGCAGTATTTT.

Here the CDR3 reads CASSFGQGGQPQHF. CDR3 bases: TGTGCCAGCAGCTTTGGACAGGGCGGCCAGCCCCAGCATTTT. The V gene is TRBV7-9, the J gene TRBJ1-5, with TRBD1 matching over 8 bases. The CDR3 runs to 14 residues. Trimming took 3 bases from V and 7 from J; bases not matched to a gene: 5. Per germline, CDR1 SEHNR and CDR2 FQNEAQ (reference sequence).

J is TRBJ2-7 and V is TRBV6-6; 8 nucleotides agree with TRBD2. There are 12 residues in the CDR3. In germline, CDR1 is MNHNY, CDR2 SVGAGI (reference sequence). V shed 8 bases, J shed 4 bases, and the junction held 4 bases outside the gene matches. CDR3 residues: CASESGSYEQYF. The DNA for the CDR3 is TGTGCCAGCGAGAGCGGGAGTTACGAGCAGTACTTC.

As concerns this clone: A read error may account for a junction end that differs from germline. The chain combines TRBV7-7 with TRBJ2-7, with D unresolved. CDR3 size: 14 residues. The germline V gene encodes CDR1 SSHAT and CDR2 FNYEAQ (reference sequence). For the CDR3, the DNA is TGTGCTAGCAGCTTAGGTGCAGGAAGCTACGAGCAGTACTTC. Encoded protein: CASSLGAGSYEQYF. The variable domain in full, with the rest retrieved from reference TRBV7-7 and TRBJ2-7, is GAGVSQSPRYKVTKRGQDVTLRCDPISSHATLYWYQQALGQGPEFLTYFNYEAQPDKSGLPSDRFSAERPEGSISTLTIQRTEQRDSAMYRCASSLGAGSYEQYFGPGTRLTVT.

The chain combines TRBV25-1 with TRBJ2-6, with TRBD1 matching 11 bases. In germline, CDR1 is MGHDK, CDR2 SYGVNS. The CDR3 covers 15 residues. V was clipped by 4 bases and J by 6 bases; unmatched bases: 2. CDR3 in amino acids: CASSGDRGEANVLTF. The DNA for the CDR3 is TGTGCCAGCAGTGGGGACAGGGGGGAGGCCAACGTCCTGACTTTC.

The V and J genes are TRBV2 and TRBJ1-1; D possibly corresponds to TRBD1 (6 bases). The V gene's germline CDR1 is SNHLY and CDR2 FYNNEI. V lost 3 bases and J lost 2, with 19 bases in between. The CDR3 is 17 amino acids. For the CDR3, the DNA is TGTGCCAGCAGTGATTCTCTGTCGGACAGCGTTAACACTGAAGCTTTCTTT. Protein: CASSDSLSDSVNTEAFF. Full variable domain (outside the CDR3, taken from reference TRBV2 and TRBJ1-1): EPEVTQTPSHQVTQMGQEVILRCVPISNHLYFYWYRQILGQKVEFLVSFYNNEISEKSEIFDDQFSVERPDGSNFTLKIRSTKLEDSAMYFCASSDSLSDSVNTEAFFGQGTRLTVV.

The chain combines TRBV6-1 with TRBJ2-7; TRBD2 might be the D (5 bases). The CDR3 totals 14 residues. The V end lost 1 base, the J end lost 2 bases, and 9 bases lay between the germline ends. The germline gives CDR1 MNHNS, CDR2 SASEGT. CDR3 residues: CASSEVGGTYEQYF. The CDR3, as DNA: TGTGCCAGCAGTGAAGTCGGAGGAACCTACGAGCAGTACTTC.

The V call is TRBV4-1, the J call TRBJ2-7; D gene uncertain. Germline lookup yields CDR1 MGHRA and CDR2 YSYEKL. This CDR3 contains 15 residues. The V gene lost 2 bases and the J gene lost 6 bases, with 17 bases spanning the gap. The CDR3 reads CASSQIGSSRPEQYF. CDR3 nucleotides: TGCGCCAGCAGCCAAATCGGGTCATCTCGTCCCGAGCAGTACTTC.

The rearrangement uses TRBV7-9 and TRBJ2-5; 8 positions agree with TRBD2. V dropped 7 bases and J dropped 3; count of bases not matched to a gene: 10. Germline V gene sequence: CDR1 SEHNR, CDR2 FQNEAQ (reference sequence). This CDR3 is 15 amino acids long. This chain's CDR3 is CASTLGSGREETQYF. The CDR3, as DNA: TGTGCCAGCACCTTGGGGAGCGGGAGAGAAGAGACCCAGTACTTC.

Comment on this clone: Other nucleotide sequences from this sample produce the same CDR3. V and J are TRBV4-1 and TRBJ1-6, with unresolved D. V shed 3 bases and J shed 0 bases, with 18 bases lying between them. CDR1 and CDR2 (germline): MGHRA, YSYEKL. This CDR3 has 19 residues. CDR3 amino acids: CASSHSSVLSSSYNSPLHF. In nucleotides, the CDR3 is TGCGCCAGCAGCCATTCAAGCGTCTTGAGCAGCTCCTATAATTCACCCCTCCACTTT.

The CDR3 region is CASSELPGNTIYF. In DNA form, the CDR3 reads TGTGCCAGCAGTGAACTCCCTGGAAACACCATATATTTT. This chain connects TRBV6-1 to TRBJ1-3; D unclear. In germline, CDR1 is MNHNS, CDR2 SASEGT. This CDR3 spans 13 amino acids. The V end lost 2 bases, the J end lost 2 bases, and 4 bases lay between the germline ends.

The chain combines TRBV4-1 with TRBJ2-7; TRBD2 might be the D (5 bases). Trimming took 3 bases from V and 2 from J, leaving 11 bases between them. The CDR3 is 14 amino acids. CDR1 and CDR2 (germline): MGHRA, YSYEKL. The CDR3 DNA follows: TGCGCCAGCAGCCAGACGGGGATCACCTACGAGCAGTACTTC. The encoded protein is CASSQTGITYEQYF.

This rearrangement joins TRBV6-5 to TRBJ2-2, with a weak D call TRBD1 (6 bases). CDR3 size: 15 residues. Between the trimmed V and J ends, which lost 4 bases and 1 base, there was a span of 10 bases. Germline V lookup: CDR1 MNHEY, CDR2 SVGAGI. The CDR3 nucleotides are TGTGCCAGCAGTTTCTGGGGACAGAACACCGGGGAGCTGTTTTTT. Its protein is CASSFWGQNTGELFF.

The chain recombines TRBV14 with TRBJ1-2; 9 nucleotides align to TRBD1. Losses at the gene ends were 4 bases for V and 8 bases for J; bases not matched to a gene: 20. The CDR3 runs 18 residues. Germline CDR1 is SGHDN and CDR2 is FVKESK. DNA of the CDR3: TGTGCCAGCAGCCCAATAACCACAGGGGGCTCCTACTCCTCCGGCTACACCTTC. Residues: CASSPITTGGSYSSGYTF.